This entry is about one TCR beta chain. What it binds is unknown. These data come from a study of cytomegalovirus exposure and HLA in healthy donors. Study background: Within an early data release were about 90 million unique TCRs drawn from HLA-typed donors.

CDR1 is KGHSH, CDR2 LQKENI, per germline. Trimming took off 0 bases at V and 5 bases at J, with 8 bases between the two ends. The CDR3 totals 13 residues. PCR used 60 Vbeta primers and 13 Jbeta primers. TCRdb's table, derived via immunoSEQ multiplex PCR, lists solely in-frame clones and lacks some. The sample holds some 200,000 clones; around three quarters are singletons and the top ten take roughly 15%. The study's findings and limits: Among immune exposure information, only CMV serostatus was available. In a later analysis, common viral pathogens appeared linked to several of the most significant clusters.

The source is a man aged 35 to 55 in good health and CMV-seronegative. This rearrangement joins TRBV18 to TRBJ2-7, with D uncertain. The sequencing sample was made of PBMCs. The CDR3 sequence is CASSPPHNNEQYF. The CDR3 DNA reads TGTGCCAGCTCACCACCCCATAACAACGAGCAGTACTTC.